Presented here are 32 T cell receptor beta chains from one specimen sequenced in a study of OX40 agonist ivuxolimab in advanced cancers. The assay was immunoSEQ multiplex PCR, and TCRdb's table has in-frame clones only and misses some. The data show about 50,000 clones, around 80% seen once. Sequenced material: CD4+ or CD8+ T cells sorted from blood, taken in a trial of the OX40 agonist ivuxolimab. These receptors were collected from an adult with an advanced solid tumor such as melanoma, head and neck, liver or kidney cancer.

The chain employs TRBV9 and TRBJ2-5; perhaps TRBD1 as D (5 bases). Per germline, CDR1 SGDLS and CDR2 YYNGEE. This CDR3 contains 15 residues. Trimming removed 0 bases at V and 4 bases at J, with 13 bases between. The CDR3 region is CASSVDGASSETQYF. CDR3 coding DNA: TGTGCCAGCAGCGTAGATGGGGCGAGCTCAGAGACCCAGTACTTC. Supplemented by reference TRBV9 and TRBJ2-5, the full variable domain reads DSGVTQTPKHLITATGQRVTLRCSPRSGDLSVYWYQQSLDQGLQFLIQYYNGEERAKGNILERFSAQQFPDLHSELNLSSLELGDSALYFCASSVDGASSETQYFGPGTRLLVL.

The rearrangement links TRBV7-2 to TRBJ2-5, with no clear D. Germline CDR1 reads SGHTA; CDR2 reads FQGNSA. The CDR3 loop spans 12 amino acids. Trimming left V 2 bases short and J 6 bases short, with 7 bases between. The DNA of the CDR3 is TGTGCCAGCAGCTTAATGGAACAGACCCAGTACTTC. This encodes CASSLMEQTQYF.

This clone was detected a few times. V usage is TRBV6-6 and J usage is TRBJ1-5; tentatively, D is TRBD1 (6 bases). Between the trimmed V and J ends, which lost 6 bases and 7 bases, there was a span of 10 bases. The length of the CDR3 is 12 residues. Germline V gene sequence: CDR1 MNHNY, CDR2 SVGAGI (reference sequence). The CDR3 spells CASRQQGQPQHF. The DNA for the CDR3 is TGTGCCAGCAGGCAACAGGGACAGCCCCAGCATTTT.

J is TRBJ1-3 and V is TRBV5-4; 7 bases fit TRBD1. This CDR3 has 17 amino acids. Losses at the gene ends were 4 bases for V and 0 bases for J; bases not matched to a gene: 10. CDR1 is SGHNT and CDR2 is YYREEE in the germline V gene (reference sequence). The DNA of the CDR3 is TGTGCCAGCAGCACGATGGGACAGCCCTTCTCTGGAAACACCATATATTTT. Its translation is CASSTMGQPFSGNTIYF.

The rearrangement links TRBV6-5 to TRBJ2-2; D unresolved. The CDR3 sequence is 15 residues long. The germline V gene has CDR1 MNHEY and CDR2 SVGAGI. V dropped 0 bases and J dropped 6 bases, with 11 bases sitting between them. DNA for the CDR3: TGTGCCAGCAGTTACTCCAAGGACCATCCCGGGGAGCTGTTTTTT. Translated, it gives CASSYSKDHPGELFF.

The CDR3, as DNA: TGTGCCAGCAGCGGATGGGACAGTTATAATTCACCCCTCCACTTT. This codes for CASSGWDSYNSPLHF. The J gene is TRBJ1-6, the V gene TRBV9; TRBD1 aligns across 7 bases. Germline V gene data show CDR1 as SGDLS and CDR2 as YYNGEE. V shed 3 bases, J shed 4 bases, and the junction held 4 bases outside the gene matches. The CDR3 consists of 15 residues.

This chain uses TRBV7-2 with TRBJ2-1; 11 nucleotides align to TRBD2. The ends lost 2 bases at V and 2 bases at J; junction bases unmatched: 5. The CDR3 has 17 amino acids. Germline-derived CDR1 and CDR2 are SGHTA and FQGNSA. CDR3 residues: CASSLRGSGGAYNEQFF. The DNA of the CDR3 is TGTGCCAGCAGCTTAAGGGGTAGCGGGGGGGCCTACAATGAGCAGTTCTTC.

There are a few counts of this clone. V is TRBV28 and J is TRBJ1-1; the D is unclear. The V end lost 7 bases, the J end lost 6 bases, and 15 bases lay between the germline ends. The germline V gene has CDR1 MDHEN and CDR2 SYDVKM. The length of the CDR3 is 13 residues. The CDR3 loop is CASKTLISAEAFF. CDR3 sequence (DNA): TGTGCCAGCAAAACTCTCATTAGCGCTGAAGCTTTCTTT.

The chain joins TRBV19 to TRBJ2-1; 11 bases match TRBD1. Germline-derived CDR1 and CDR2 are LNHDA and SQIVND (reference sequence). This CDR3 has 17 residues. The V segment lost 7 bases and the J segment 3 bases; nucleotides outside the gene matches: 11. The DNA of the CDR3 is TGTGCCAGTACTTCCGGGGGGGGGACAGGGGGCTACAATGAGCAGTTCTTC. Residues: CASTSGGGTGGYNEQFF.

The chain carries TRBV5-1 and TRBJ1-3; no firm D call. The CDR3 covers 14 residues. Trimming took off 3 bases at V and 2 bases at J, with 9 bases between the two ends. The germline gives CDR1 SGHRS, CDR2 YFSETQ. CDR3 residues: CASSSGRAGNTIYF. In DNA, the CDR3 is TGCGCCAGCAGCTCGGGGAGGGCTGGAAACACCATATATTTT.

The chain recombines TRBV6-6 with TRBJ2-3, with D possibly being TRBD2 (6 bases). CDR1 and CDR2 from the germline V gene are MNHNY and SVGAGI (reference sequence). This CDR3 is 14 amino acids long. The ends were cut back, 5 bases at V and 6 bases at J, with 15 bases in the middle. The CDR3 coding sequence is TGTGCCAGCAGTCCAGGTACTAGCTCGGATACGCAGTATTTT. Translated: CASSPGTSSDTQYF.

The rearrangement links TRBV4-3 to TRBJ2-5; 7 bases match TRBD1. The CDR3 is 14 residues long. Unmatched junction bases numbered 8, after V lost 6 bases and J lost 4 bases. The germline V gene has CDR1 LGHNA and CDR2 YSLEER. The CDR3 spells CASSHRDRLETQYF. CDR3 nucleotide sequence: TGCGCCAGCAGTCACCGGGACAGATTAGAGACCCAGTACTTC.

Note on this clone: One end of the junction fails to match germline, which may point to a read error. The chain links TRBV20-1 to TRBJ1-2, with 9 nucleotides matching TRBD1. CDR1 and CDR2 from the germline V gene are DFQATT and SNEGSKA (reference sequence). CDR3 length equals 11 residues. The CDR3 is CSAPDRGRISF. In nucleotides, the CDR3 is TGCAGTGCTCCGGACAGGGGAAGAATCTCCTTC.

This chain connects TRBV6-1 to TRBJ2-7; TRBD1 matches 10 bases. This CDR3 comprises 14 residues. The V and J ends lost 2 bases and 3 bases, in that order; junction bases with no gene match: 1. The germline gives CDR1 MNHNS, CDR2 SASEGT. The CDR3 region has the DNA TGTGCCAGCAGTGAACGGGACAGGGGCTACGAGCAGTACTTC. Its translation is CASSERDRGYEQYF.

The chain links TRBV14 to TRBJ2-7; 8 nucleotides agree with TRBD2. With V trimmed by 1 base and J by 5 bases, 34 bases remained unmatched. This CDR3 contains 24 residues. The V gene's germline CDR1 is SGHDN and CDR2 FVKESK. CDR3 sequence: CASSQVFVFRPLSGRFRKTNEQYF. CDR3 DNA: TGTGCCAGCAGCCAAGTCTTCGTTTTCCGCCCGCTCAGCGGGAGATTCCGTAAAACGAACGAGCAGTACTTC.

The chain uses TRBV25-1 and TRBJ1-4, with a weak D call TRBD1 (6 bases). The CDR3 sequence is 15 residues long. Germline V gene data show CDR1 as MGHDK and CDR2 as SYGVNS. V was pared by 4 bases and J by 3 bases, with 12 bases between. CDR3 bases: TGTGCCAGCAGTGCCCGACAGGCTTCTAATGAAAAACTGTTTTTT. As protein: CASSARQASNEKLFF.

The chain couples TRBV30 to TRBJ2-1, with 11 bases fitting TRBD2. This CDR3 region has 15 residues. Germline assignment: CDR1 GTSNPN and CDR2 SVGIG (reference sequence). J gave up 7 bases and V 0 bases, and 5 bases lay outside the gene matches. The CDR3 DNA is TGTGCCTGGAGTGTACATAGCGGGAGGGGGAATGAGCAGTTCTTC. Translated: CAWSVHSGRGNEQFF.

The V gene is TRBV15, the J gene TRBJ2-7; TRBD2 is a possible D gene (5 bases). This CDR3 is 14 amino acids long. Germline CDR1 reads LNHNV; CDR2 reads YYDKDF (reference sequence). V was clipped by 3 bases and J by 3 bases, with 12 bases between them. This CDR3 reads CATSRDKSGYEQYF. For the CDR3, the DNA is TGTGCCACCAGCAGGGATAAAAGCGGCTACGAGCAGTACTTC.

This sequence joins TRBV5-1 and TRBJ2-2; TRBD2 matches 11 bases. CDR3 length: 16 amino acids. The J segment lost 1 base and the V segment lost 3 bases, leaving 2 bases of the junction unmatched. Germline lookup yields CDR1 SGHRS and CDR2 YFSETQ. The DNA of the CDR3 is TGCGCCAGCAGCTCCGGGACTAGCGGGAACACCGGGGAGCTGTTTTTT. Encoded protein: CASSSGTSGNTGELFF. Full variable domain (outside the CDR3, taken from reference TRBV5-1 and TRBJ2-2): KAGVTQTPRYLIKTRGQQVTLSCSPISGHRSVSWYQQTPGQGLQFLFEYFSETQRNKGNFPGRFSGRQFSNSRSEMNVSTLELGDSALYLCASSSGTSGNTGELFFGEGSRLTVL.

The V and J genes are TRBV5-1 and TRBJ2-1; TRBD2 might be the D (6 bases). CDR1 is SGHRS and CDR2 is YFSETQ in the germline V gene. The V end was cut by 6 bases, the J end by 8 bases, with 24 bases between. The CDR3 is made up of 16 amino acids. CDR3 nucleotide sequence: TGCGCCAGCACCTCGGGCTCTACTAGGTCGGGGGATGAGCAGTTCTTC. The encoded protein is CASTSGSTRSGDEQFF.

V is TRBV18 and J is TRBJ2-3; the D is unclear. V lost 3 bases to trimming and J lost 2 bases, with 3 bases between them. Per germline, CDR1 KGHSH and CDR2 LQKENI. The CDR3 consists of 12 residues. The CDR3 bases are TGTGCCAGCTCACCCAACACAGATACGCAGTATTTT. This encodes CASSPNTDTQYF.

The gene calls are TRBV6-5 and TRBJ2-7; D could derive from TRBD1 or TRBD2 (5 bases each). This CDR3 has 14 amino acids. The V end was cut by 6 bases, the J end by 6 bases, with 18 bases between. CDR1 MNHEY and CDR2 SVGAGI come from the germline V gene. Here the CDR3 DNA reads TGTGCCAGCAGCTATACCCGCCACGGGGCCGAGCAGTACTTC. Translation gives CASSYTRHGAEQYF.

The CDR3 protein is CASSTRGGLANQPQHF. As DNA, the CDR3 is TGTGCCAGTAGTACCCGCGGGGGGCTAGCAAATCAGCCCCAGCATTTT. J is TRBJ1-5 and V is TRBV19; D is possibly TRBD1 (6 bases). With 4 bases removed from V and 4 bases from J, the gap between germline ends came to 17 bases. The CDR3 length is 16 residues. From germline, CDR1 is LNHDA and CDR2 SQIVND (reference sequence).

This chain joins TRBV10-1 and TRBJ1-2; 7 positions match TRBD1. The CDR3 totals 13 residues. The V gene's germline CDR1 is WNHNN and CDR2 SYGVQD (reference sequence). The V and J ends lost 5 bases and 7 bases, in that order; junction bases with no gene match: 7. The CDR3 loop is CASSSTGVSGYTF. The CDR3 DNA follows: TGCGCCAGCAGTAGTACAGGGGTCTCTGGCTACACCTTC.

V and J are TRBV5-5 and TRBJ2-3; D gene ambiguous. CDR3 length equals 16 residues. The germline V and J ends were trimmed by 1 base and 0 bases, with 12 bases remaining between them. Germline CDR1 SGHKS, CDR2 YYEKEE (reference sequence). CDR3 sequence reads: CASSLTLRSSTDTQYF. In DNA, the CDR3 is TGTGCCAGCAGCTTGACACTCCGGTCTAGCACAGATACGCAGTATTTT.

The chain combines TRBV2 with TRBJ2-7; D perhaps matches TRBD1 (6 bases). Germline V gives CDR1 SNHLY, CDR2 FYNNEI. The CDR3 totals 16 residues. V was trimmed by 1 base and J by 1 base, leaving 14 bases between them. The DNA for the CDR3 is TGTGCCAGCAGTGAAGGTACCCGCAGGGGTTCCTACGAGCAGTACTTC. Its protein product is CASSEGTRRGSYEQYF. The complete variable domain, with remaining parts taken from reference TRBV2 and TRBJ2-7, reads EPEVTQTPSHQVTQMGQEVILRCVPISNHLYFYWYRQILGQKVEFLVSFYNNEISEKSEIFDDQFSVERPDGSNFTLKIRSTKLEDSAMYFCASSEGTRRGSYEQYFGPGTRLTVT.

CDR3 amino acids: CASSDPAGSGETQYF. In DNA form, the CDR3 reads TGTGCCAGCAGCGACCCGGCAGGGTCGGGGGAGACCCAGTACTTC. The J gene is TRBJ2-5, the V gene TRBV11-2; possibly TRBD1 or TRBD2 for D (5 bases each). The CDR3 has 15 amino acids. V was shortened by 5 bases and J by 5 bases, with 18 bases between the two germline ends. In germline, CDR1 is SGHAT, CDR2 FQNNGV.

This sequence joins TRBV5-5 and TRBJ1-1; TRBD1 is a possible D gene (6 bases). Germline V gene data show CDR1 as SGHKS and CDR2 as YYEKEE (reference sequence). CDR3 length: 12 residues. Trimming stripped 4 bases from V and 6 bases from J, with 10 bases between. Here the CDR3 DNA reads TGTGCCAGCAGCCAGGACAGCCCTGAAGCTTTCTTT. Its protein product is CASSQDSPEAFF.

The chain combines TRBV6-5 with TRBJ1-2; D remains ambiguous. The V gene lost 4 bases and the J gene lost 4 bases, with 13 bases spanning the gap. This CDR3 is built from 14 residues. Germline-derived CDR1 and CDR2 are MNHEY and SVGAGI. In nucleotides, the CDR3 is TGTGCCAGCAGTTCGACCAGGCCGAGCTATGGCTACACCTTC. Amino acid sequence: CASSSTRPSYGYTF.

This clone was seen once. The chain couples TRBV15 to TRBJ1-2, with D unresolved. Trimming left V 0 bases short and J 5 bases short, with 10 bases between. Germline CDR1 LNHNV, CDR2 YYDKDF (reference sequence). The CDR3 totals 14 residues. CDR3 in amino acids: CATSRESGSYGYTF. The CDR3 DNA follows: TGTGCCACCAGCAGAGAAAGTGGTAGTTATGGCTACACCTTC.

The gene calls are TRBV7-3 and TRBJ2-1, with 11 bases matching TRBD1. The CDR3 loop spans 16 amino acids. CDR1 and CDR2 from the germline V gene are SGHTA and FQGTGA. V lost 5 bases, J lost 2 bases, and 5 bases stayed unmatched. CDR3 nucleotides: TGTGCCAGCAGCGCCCGGACAGGGGGCGCCTACAATGAGCAGTTCTTC. It translates to CASSARTGGAYNEQFF. Looking up the rest from reference TRBV7-3 and TRBJ2-1 gives the full variable domain: GAGVSQTPSNKVTEKGKYVELRCDPISGHTALYWYRQSLGQGPEFLIYFQGTGAADDSGLPNDRFFAVRPEGSVSTLKIQRTERGDSAVYLCASSARTGGAYNEQFFGPGTRLTVL.

The chain carries TRBV5-5 and TRBJ1-5; 8 bases line up with TRBD1. Germline-derived CDR1 and CDR2 are SGHKS and YYEKEE (reference sequence). The junction had 5 bases not matched to a gene; V was cut back by 7 bases and J by 5 bases. This CDR3 is 13 amino acids long. CDR3 sequence reads: CASGQGVHQPQHF. DNA for the CDR3: TGTGCCAGCGGACAGGGAGTTCATCAGCCCCAGCATTTT.